These 10 T cell receptor beta chains originate from one sample sequenced in a study of cytomegalovirus exposure and HLA in healthy donors. The PCR made use of 60 Vbeta and 13 Jbeta primers. The method was immunoSEQ multiplex PCR; TCRdb's version includes in-frame clones alone and lacks a portion of them. This sample's clone table lists 65,000 to 80,000 clones. The sample comprised PBMCs. The receptors originated from a young man in good health and CMV-seronegative.

The chain uses TRBV2 and TRBJ1-2, with 8 bases aligning to TRBD1. CDR1 SNHLY and CDR2 FYNNEI come from the germline V gene. The CDR3 covers 14 residues. Trimming cost V 6 bases and J 3 bases; bases outside gene matches: 6. The CDR3 protein is CASSQDRVHYGYTF. The CDR3 nucleotides are TGTGCCAGCAGCCAGGACAGGGTTCACTATGGCTACACCTTC. The full variable domain, completed using reference TRBV2 and TRBJ1-2, is EPEVTQTPSHQVTQMGQEVILRCVPISNHLYFYWYRQILGQKVEFLVSFYNNEISEKSEIFDDQFSVERPDGSNFTLKIRSTKLEDSAMYFCASSQDRVHYGYTFGSGTRLTVV.

V is TRBV7-9 and J is TRBJ1-3, with a tentative D call TRBD1 (6 bases). Germline lookup yields CDR1 SEHNR and CDR2 FQNEAQ (reference sequence). The ends were cut back, 5 bases at V and 0 bases at J, with 11 bases in the middle. CDR3 length equals 15 residues. The CDR3 DNA follows: TGTGCCAGCAGCGTAGACAGGAGCTCTGGAAACACCATATATTTT. Amino acids: CASSVDRSSGNTIYF.

V and J are TRBV6-1 and TRBJ1-2; D remains unclear. Per the germline V gene, CDR1 is MNHNS and CDR2 is SASEGT. This CDR3 spans 13 amino acids. Trimming pared 11 bases from V and 3 bases from J, leaving 16 bases between. CDR3 DNA sequence: TGTGCCTCAGCTCGGGGAAAGGACTATGGCTACACCTTC. Its translation is CASARGKDYGYTF.

The chain is built from TRBV6-5 and TRBJ2-3, with D maybe TRBD2 (5 bases). Germline V gene sequence: CDR1 MNHEY, CDR2 SVGAGI. The germline V and J ends were trimmed by 2 bases and 3 bases, with 15 bases remaining between them. This CDR3 comprises 16 residues. CDR3 bases: TGTGCCAGCAGTTACGTCTCCGGGTGGAGGACAGATACGCAGTATTTT. Residues: CASSYVSGWRTDTQYF.

V usage is TRBV4-1 and J usage is TRBJ2-5, with 11 bases fitting TRBD2. CDR3 length: 17 residues. CDR1 is MGHRA, CDR2 YSYEKL, per germline. V shed 1 base and J 5 bases; nucleotides not matched to a gene: 9. CDR3 bases: TGCGCCAGCAGCCAAGGGGTGGTAGCGGGGGGGCTGGAGACCCAGTACTTC. It translates to CASSQGVVAGGLETQYF.

This chain joins TRBV6-5 and TRBJ1-2; TRBD1 agrees at 7 bases. J was trimmed by 5 bases and V by 0 bases; bases with no gene match: 6. Germline lookup yields CDR1 MNHEY and CDR2 SVGAGI. CDR3 length: 15 residues. The CDR3, as DNA: TGTGCCAGCAGTTACTCGGGAACAGGGGTTTATGGCTACACCTTC. Translation gives CASSYSGTGVYGYTF.

The chain is built from TRBV6-4 and TRBJ2-3; 7 nucleotides match TRBD1. CDR1 is MRHNA and CDR2 is SNTAGT in the germline V gene. The CDR3 sequence is 15 residues long. The ends lost 5 bases at V and 0 bases at J; junction bases unmatched: 5. The CDR3 bases are TGTGCCAGCAGTCCCGGGACAGCTAGCACAGATACGCAGTATTTT. Translated: CASSPGTASTDTQYF.

The gene calls are TRBV18 and TRBJ2-3; 11 nucleotides align to TRBD1. With V trimmed by 5 bases and J by 6 bases, 4 bases remained unmatched. The germline CDR1 and CDR2 sequences are KGHSH and LQKENI. The CDR3 loop spans 14 amino acids. CDR3 in amino acids: CASSSGTGGDTQYF. For the CDR3, the DNA is TGTGCCAGCTCATCTGGGACAGGGGGGGATACGCAGTATTTT.

The chain employs TRBV7-6 and TRBJ1-1; weak D call: TRBD1 (5 bases). CDR1 is SGHVS and CDR2 is FNYEAQ in the germline V gene. The V and J ends lost 2 bases and 1 base respectively, with 11 bases between them. The CDR3 runs 15 residues. The CDR3 DNA reads TGTGCCAGCAGCTTACTTCAGGGTAAGAACACTGAAGCTTTCTTT. It encodes CASSLLQGKNTEAFF.

This chain uses TRBV6-1 with TRBJ2-5; 12 bases match TRBD2. This CDR3 region has 15 residues. Germline CDR1 MNHNS, CDR2 SASEGT. With V trimmed by 2 bases and J by 4 bases, 2 bases remained unmatched. The CDR3 reads CASSELAGGPETQYF. DNA for the CDR3: TGTGCCAGCAGTGAACTAGCGGGAGGGCCAGAGACCCAGTACTTC.